This T cell receptor (beta chain) appears in the sequencing data of a study of cytomegalovirus exposure and HLA in healthy donors. PCR employed 60 Vbeta and 13 Jbeta primers. Repertoires were generated with immunoSEQ multiplex PCR, while TCRdb's copy carries only in-frame clones and drops some. The sample shows approximately 170,000 clones, and roughly 0.83% sits with its ten largest clones. As regards this clone: Its antigen is not known.

J was trimmed by 2 bases and V by 2 bases; bases with no gene match: 5. The germline V gene encodes CDR1 SGHNT and CDR2 YYREEE (reference sequence). CDR3 size: 15 residues. Notes on the study in general: TRBV6-2, TRBV6-3 and some other V segments were unresolvable in 87-base-pair reads.

This TCR derives from a woman in her late teens or twenties in good health and CMV-seropositive. Sequenced sample: PBMCs. The genes are TRBV5-4 and TRBJ1-1, with 8 nucleotides matching TRBD1. CDR3 nucleotide sequence: TGTGCCAGCAGCTTTTCCACAGGGGGTAACACTGAAGCTTTCTTT. Amino acids: CASSFSTGGNTEAFF. The full variable domain, its missing parts supplied by reference TRBV5-4 and TRBJ1-1, is ETGVTQSPTHLIKTRGQQVTLRCSSQSGHNTVSWYQQALGQGPQFIFQYYREEENGRGNFPPRFSGLQFPNYSSELNVNALELDDSALYLCASSFSTGGNTEAFFGQGTRLTVV.